The T cell receptor beta chain under discussion was sequenced for a study of regulatory T cells in long-lasting Graves disease. Indicated time point: newly diagnosed GD, antithyroid drugs for less than 3 months. Extracted PBMC RNA gave rise to the TCR library. Investigators report Graves' disease was diagnosed under American Thyroid Association guidelines. A word on this clonotype: Its antigen remains unidentified.

Whole-study results and caveats: There were preferences for TRBV28, TRBJ1-2 and TRBJ2-5 in persistent disease.

CDR3 regions were amplified by Arm-PCR using iRepertoire HTBI primers to build TCR beta libraries. MiXCR, applied by TCRdb to the multiplex PCR reads, yields one record per CDR3 protein. Found here are just over 600,000 distinct CDR3 sequences, roughly 15% of them singletons; the top ten hold roughly 18%. V shed 4 bases, J shed 12 bases, and the junction held 12 bases outside the gene matches. The germline V gene has CDR1 MNHEY and CDR2 SMNVEV (reference sequence). CDR3 length: 15 amino acids. The same data also went into a second study, on T cells in Graves' hyperthyroidism and ophthalmopathy. That paper adds: Hyperthyroidism was newly diagnosed in patients aged 18 to 65 (duration under 2 months). Separating ophthalmopathy from stable hyperthyroidism was achieved by a 13 V-J model.

Specimen: peripheral blood mononuclear cells (PBMCs), collected at new diagnosis, from a patient treated with antithyroid drugs. This receptor was obtained from a woman aged 25-40 years with Graves disease. The V and J genes are TRBV27 and TRBJ2-1, with 10 bases identical to TRBD2. The CDR3 nucleotides are TGTGCCAGCAGTTCAGCGGGAGGGGAATTGTGGGTGCAGTTCTTC. Its protein product is CASSSAGGELWVQFF.